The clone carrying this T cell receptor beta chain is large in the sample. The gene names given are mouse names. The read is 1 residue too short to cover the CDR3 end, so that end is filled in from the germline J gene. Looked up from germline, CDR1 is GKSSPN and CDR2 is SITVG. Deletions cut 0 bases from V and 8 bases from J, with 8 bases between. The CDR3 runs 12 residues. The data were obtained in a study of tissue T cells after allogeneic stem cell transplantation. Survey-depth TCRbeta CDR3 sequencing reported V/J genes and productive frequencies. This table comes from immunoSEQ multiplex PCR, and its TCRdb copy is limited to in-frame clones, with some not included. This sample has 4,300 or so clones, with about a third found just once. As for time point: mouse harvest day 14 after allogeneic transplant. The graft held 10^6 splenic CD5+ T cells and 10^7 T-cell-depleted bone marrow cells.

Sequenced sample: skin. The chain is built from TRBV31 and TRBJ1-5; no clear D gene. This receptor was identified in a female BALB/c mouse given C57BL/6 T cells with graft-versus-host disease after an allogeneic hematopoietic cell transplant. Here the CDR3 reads CAWSLGGEAPLF. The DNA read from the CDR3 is TGTGCCTGGAGTCTAGGCGGAGAGGCTCCGCTT.